The 8 T cell receptor beta chains listed next were all sequenced from one sample in a study of patients and donors after allogeneic stem cell transplantation. TCRdb ran MiXCR on the RT-PCR reads and lists one entry per CDR3 protein. The table records about a million distinct CDR3 sequences, under 20% of them present only once. The specimen was blood, either unsorted or a sorted T cell fraction (not recorded which). These receptors were collected from a human donor who was either an allogeneic HSCT recipient or a stem cell or donor lymphocyte infusion donor (not recorded which). It is not recorded whose cells these are; they may come from a transplant donor.

This clonotype has a handful of counts. The chain joins TRBV2 to TRBJ2-2, with D possibly being TRBD1 or TRBD2 (6 bases each). The CDR3 covers 15 residues. The V gene lost 7 bases and the J gene lost 0 bases, with 12 bases spanning the gap. Per the germline V gene, CDR1 is SNHLY and CDR2 is FYNNEI. The CDR3 coding sequence is TGTGCCAGCAATAGGAGGGGGACGAACACCGGGGAGCTGTTTTTT. Its translation: CASNRRGTNTGELFF.

This clonotype was counted a few times. Here the CDR3 reads CSVAEGARRAQETQYF. CDR3 bases: TGCAGCGTGGCGGAGGGGGCCAGGAGAGCACAGGAGACCCAGTACTTC. V is TRBV29-1 and J is TRBJ2-5; tentatively, D is TRBD1 (7 bases). Trimming took off 6 bases at V and 5 bases at J, with 25 bases between the two ends. CDR3 size: 16 residues. Germline values: CDR1 SQVTM, CDR2 ANQGSEA.

For the CDR3, the DNA is TGTGCCAGTAGTTTAACAGGGAGTTCTGGGGCCAACGTCCTGACTTTC. Protein sequence: CASSLTGSSGANVLTF. The rearrangement uses TRBV19 and TRBJ2-6; TRBD1 might be the D (6 bases). The CDR3 contains 16 residues. V lost 5 bases and J lost 1, with 12 bases in between. Germline CDR1 LNHDA, CDR2 SQIVND (reference sequence). Full variable domain (outside the CDR3, taken from reference TRBV19 and TRBJ2-6): DGGITQSPKYLFRKEGQNVTLSCEQNLNHDAMYWYRQDPGQGLRLIYYSQIVNDFQKGDIAEGYSVSREKKESFPLTVTSAQKNPTAFYLCASSLTGSSGANVLTFGAGSRLTVL.

CDR3 bases: TGCGCCAGCAGCTTGGGGACTAGCGGGGGGGGTGAGCAGTTCTTC. Amino acid sequence: CASSLGTSGGGEQFF. The chain has TRBV5-1 and TRBJ2-1; 15 bases agree with TRBD2. Unmatched junction bases numbered 1, after V lost 0 bases and J lost 9 bases. The CDR3 runs to 15 residues. The germline gives CDR1 SGHRS, CDR2 YFSETQ. Complete variable domain (other parts from reference TRBV5-1 and TRBJ2-1): KAGVTQTPRYLIKTRGQQVTLSCSPISGHRSVSWYQQTPGQGLQFLFEYFSETQRNKGNFPGRFSGRQFSNSRSEMNVSTLELGDSALYLCASSLGTSGGGEQFFGPGTRLTVL.

There are a few counts of this clonotype. This chain connects TRBV19 to TRBJ2-2, with unresolved D. This CDR3 contains 11 residues. Trimming left V 8 bases short and J 4 bases short, with 5 bases between. Germline-derived CDR1 and CDR2 are LNHDA and SQIVND (reference sequence). The CDR3 sequence: CASHRTGELFF. The CDR3 DNA sequence: TGTGCCAGTCATCGCACCGGGGAGCTGTTTTTT. The full variable domain, with the rest looked up from reference TRBV19 and TRBJ2-2, is DGGITQSPKYLFRKEGQNVTLSCEQNLNHDAMYWYRQDPGQGLRLIYYSQIVNDFQKGDIAEGYSVSREKKESFPLTVTSAQKNPTAFYLCASHRTGELFFGEGSRLTVL.

The V call is TRBV5-1, the J call TRBJ2-1; 12 bases fit TRBD2. Unmatched junction bases numbered 8, after V lost 1 base and J lost 9 bases. The germline V gene has CDR1 SGHRS and CDR2 YFSETQ. This CDR3 comprises 16 residues. The CDR3 DNA follows: TGCGCCAGCAGCTTGCGCCCGACTAGCGGGAGTACTGAGCAGTTCTTC. Encoded protein: CASSLRPTSGSTEQFF. The variable domain in full, with the rest retrieved from reference TRBV5-1 and TRBJ2-1, is KAGVTQTPRYLIKTRGQQVTLSCSPISGHRSVSWYQQTPGQGLQFLFEYFSETQRNKGNFPGRFSGRQFSNSRSEMNVSTLELGDSALYLCASSLRPTSGSTEQFFGPGTRLTVL.

The J gene is TRBJ2-2, the V gene TRBV7-3; 8 nucleotides agree with TRBD1. The CDR3 extends over 16 amino acids. The V gene end was trimmed by 5 bases and the J gene end by 4 bases; junction bases not matched to a gene: 9. The germline V gene encodes CDR1 SGHTA and CDR2 FQGTGA. The DNA of the CDR3 is TGTGCCAGCAGCCTAATGGGACAGGTCAGCACCGGGGAGCTGTTTTTT. It encodes CASSLMGQVSTGELFF.

This clonotype was picked up a small number of times. This chain connects TRBV29-1 to TRBJ1-2; D ambiguous. Trimming shortened V by 7 bases and J by 6 bases, and 18 bases separated the two germline ends. CDR3 length: 13 amino acids. Germline assignment: CDR1 SQVTM and CDR2 ANQGSEA. DNA for the CDR3: TGCAGCGCTATCCCCGGACCCACGAATGGCTACACCTTC. This sequence encodes CSAIPGPTNGYTF.